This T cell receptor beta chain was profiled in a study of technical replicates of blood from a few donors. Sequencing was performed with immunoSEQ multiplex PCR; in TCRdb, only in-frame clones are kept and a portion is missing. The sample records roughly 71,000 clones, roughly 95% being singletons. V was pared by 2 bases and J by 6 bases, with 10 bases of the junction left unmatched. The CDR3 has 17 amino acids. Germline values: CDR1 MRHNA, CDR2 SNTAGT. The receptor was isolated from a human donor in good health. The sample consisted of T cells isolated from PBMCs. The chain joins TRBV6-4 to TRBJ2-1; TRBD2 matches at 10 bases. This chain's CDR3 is CASSDQRGGLPRNEQFF. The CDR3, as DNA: TGTGCCAGCAGTGACCAGCGGGGGGGACTTCCTCGCAATGAGCAGTTCTTC.